One and the same sample provided the 19 T cell receptor beta chains below, sequenced in a study of shared clonotypes between healthy human individuals. The repertoire was sequenced with immunoSEQ multiplex PCR; TCRdb's copy has only in-frame clones and lacks some. The sample has about 680,000 clones, about 90% seen once; the top ten hold about 24%. Terminally differentiated effector memory CD45RA+ cells were excluded from the naive CD8 cells, which were CD45RO-negative and positively selected for CCR7. The sample was naive CD8+ T cells sorted from blood. Receptors were obtained from a man aged 25-40 years in good health.

The sample holds one count of this clone. The V gene is TRBV7-9, the J gene TRBJ2-1; 8 positions agree with TRBD1. Germline values: CDR1 SEHNR, CDR2 FQNEAQ (reference sequence). The CDR3 contains 16 residues. The J segment lost 6 bases and the V segment lost 4 bases, leaving 11 bases of the junction unmatched. The CDR3 bases are TGTGCCAGCAGCTCCTACCCCGGGACAGGCTTCAATGAGCAGTTCTTC. This encodes CASSSYPGTGFNEQFF.

DNA of the CDR3: TGTGCCAGTGGGGCTGGGGCCAACGTCCTGACTTTC. This gives the protein CASGAGANVLTF. V usage is TRBV27 and J usage is TRBJ2-6; D uncertain. Germline V gene lookup returns CDR1 MNHEY and CDR2 SMNVEV (reference sequence). The CDR3 is 12 residues long. The V end was cut by 9 bases, the J end by 2 bases, with 5 bases between.

This clone was observed a single time. The chain employs TRBV27 and TRBJ1-4; D call uncertain. The V gene's germline CDR1 is MNHEY and CDR2 SMNVEV (reference sequence). The CDR3 totals 14 residues. V lost 3 bases to trimming and J lost 4 bases, with 9 bases between them. This chain's CDR3 is CASSFWQVNEKLFF. In DNA, the CDR3 is TGTGCCAGCAGTTTTTGGCAGGTTAATGAAAAACTGTTTTTT.

This chain uses TRBV18 with TRBJ2-7; 7 positions match TRBD1. This CDR3 is built from 14 residues. Germline V gives CDR1 KGHSH, CDR2 LQKENI. V trimming: 5 bases; J trimming: 1 base; junction bases outside the gene matches: 5. CDR3 residues: CASSSADRSYEQYF. The CDR3 coding sequence is TGTGCCAGCTCATCCGCGGACAGGTCCTACGAGCAGTACTTC.

The V call is TRBV7-9, the J call TRBJ2-2, with a possible D match to TRBD2 (6 bases). The V and J ends lost 5 bases and 4 bases respectively, with 14 bases between them. Germline-derived CDR1 and CDR2 are SEHNR and FQNEAQ (reference sequence). This CDR3 is built from 15 residues. CDR3 DNA: TGTGCCAGCAGCACGGAGACTAGGGCCACCGGGGAGCTGTTTTTT. It translates to CASSTETRATGELFF.

The genes are TRBV10-2 and TRBJ2-7; D is unclear. The V and J ends lost 8 bases and 1 base respectively, with 6 bases between them. Germline-derived CDR1 and CDR2 are WSHSY and SAAADI. The CDR3 length is 11 residues. This chain's CDR3 is CASEDSYEQYF. CDR3 sequence (DNA): TGCGCCAGCGAGGATTCCTACGAGCAGTACTTC.

The rearrangement joins TRBV6-1 to TRBJ2-7; D unresolved. V dropped 4 bases and J dropped 2 bases, with 15 bases sitting between them. Germline V gives CDR1 MNHNS, CDR2 SASEGT. The CDR3 length is 15 residues. DNA of the CDR3: TGTGCCAGCAGTGGCCTGAGCCTACCCGCCTACGAGCAGTACTTC. Protein sequence: CASSGLSLPAYEQYF.

The J gene is TRBJ2-1, the V gene TRBV4-1; D might be TRBD2 (6 bases). The length of the CDR3 is 16 residues. Trimming took 2 bases from V and 6 from J, leaving 17 bases between them. CDR1 MGHRA and CDR2 YSYEKL come from the germline V gene. The DNA of the CDR3 is TGCGCCAGCAGCCAACCACCAGGAGTCGGGGGCAATGAGCAGTTCTTC. Translation gives CASSQPPGVGGNEQFF.

The rearrangement joins TRBV7-2 to TRBJ2-5; tentatively, D is TRBD2 (5 bases). Germline V gene sequence: CDR1 SGHTA, CDR2 FQGNSA. This CDR3 comprises 15 residues. V was pared by 5 bases and J by 4 bases, with 17 bases between. The CDR3 DNA follows: TGTGCCAGCAGCGGCGAGTGGTCGGGAAGAGAGACCCAGTACTTC. Translated: CASSGEWSGRETQYF.

The chain joins TRBV6-1 to TRBJ2-1; D is uncertain. The CDR3 runs to 14 residues. V lost 1 base, J lost 8 bases, and 12 bases lay in between. CDR1 is MNHNS, CDR2 SASEGT, per germline. The CDR3 DNA sequence: TGTGCCAGCAGTGAAGATTACTCCCCGGATGAGCAGTTCTTC. This sequence encodes CASSEDYSPDEQFF.

This clone was seen a single time. The chain carries TRBV10-2 and TRBJ2-1; D call uncertain. Germline V CDR1 and CDR2: WSHSY, SAAADI. Trimming removed 4 bases at V and 0 bases at J, with 7 bases between. The CDR3 consists of 14 residues. Written as DNA, the CDR3 is TGCGCCAGCAGTGTGGTGGCCTCCTACAATGAGCAGTTCTTC. It is translated as CASSVVASYNEQFF.

The rearrangement joins TRBV2 to TRBJ1-5; 10 positions match TRBD1. Germline assignment: CDR1 SNHLY and CDR2 FYNNEI. V was clipped by 4 bases and J by 5 bases; unmatched bases: 5. The length of the CDR3 is 15 residues. The CDR3: CASSGGQGIDQPQHF. The CDR3, as DNA: TGTGCCAGCAGTGGGGGACAGGGGATCGATCAGCCCCAGCATTTT.

V gene TRBV9 combines with J gene TRBJ2-5; either TRBD1 or TRBD2 may fit D (6 bases each). This CDR3 has 16 amino acids. Germline-derived CDR1 and CDR2 are SGDLS and YYNGEE. V lost 0 bases and J 3 bases, leaving 15 bases between the germline ends. As DNA, the CDR3 is TGTGCCAGCAGCGTAGGAGGGGGACTCCTGGAAGAGACCCAGTACTTC. Protein: CASSVGGGLLEETQYF.

The rearrangement joins TRBV29-1 to TRBJ2-1, with TRBD2 as a possible D gene (5 bases). CDR1 and CDR2 from the germline V gene are SQVTM and ANQGSEA. This CDR3 is built from 14 residues. V lost 6 bases and J 3 bases, leaving 15 bases between the germline ends. The CDR3: CSVSFAAGYNEQFF. The DNA of the CDR3 is TGCAGCGTATCCTTCGCGGCGGGCTACAATGAGCAGTTCTTC.

The gene calls are TRBV5-1 and TRBJ2-4; D not certain. Looked up from germline, CDR1 is SGHRS and CDR2 is YFSETQ. The CDR3 is 14 residues long. With 2 bases removed from V and 0 bases from J, the gap between germline ends came to 6 bases. CDR3 nucleotides: TGCGCCAGCAGCTTTACAGTAGCCAAAAACATTCAGTACTTC. It encodes CASSFTVAKNIQYF. Full variable domain (missing parts from reference TRBV5-1 and TRBJ2-4): KAGVTQTPRYLIKTRGQQVTLSCSPISGHRSVSWYQQTPGQGLQFLFEYFSETQRNKGNFPGRFSGRQFSNSRSEMNVSTLELGDSALYLCASSFTVAKNIQYFGAGTRLSVL.

This chain connects TRBV27 to TRBJ2-2; 12 nucleotides line up with TRBD2. Germline values: CDR1 MNHEY, CDR2 SMNVEV (reference sequence). The CDR3 has 18 amino acids. The trim removed 6 bases at V and 7 bases at J, leaving 15 bases unmatched. The CDR3 sequence: CASSGTILAGGRIGELFF. The CDR3 DNA sequence: TGTGCCAGCAGCGGCACGATTCTAGCGGGAGGGCGAATCGGGGAGCTGTTTTTT.

The chain employs TRBV6-5 and TRBJ1-2, with D unclear. The CDR3 extends over 14 amino acids. V was shortened by 0 bases and J by 5 bases, with 10 bases between the two germline ends. Per the germline V gene, CDR1 is MNHEY and CDR2 is SVGAGI. The CDR3 loop is CASSYSSESYGYTF. CDR3 nucleotides: TGTGCCAGCAGTTACTCGAGTGAAAGTTATGGCTACACCTTC.

V is TRBV6-5 and J is TRBJ1-4; D is uncertain. CDR1 is MNHEY, CDR2 SVGAGI, per germline. Trimming shortened V by 0 bases and J by 1 base, and 6 bases separated the two germline ends. This CDR3 spans 15 amino acids. For the CDR3, the DNA is TGTGCCAGCAGTTACTCGATTGGAACTAATGAAAAACTGTTTTTT. Its protein product is CASSYSIGTNEKLFF.

At least ten counts were recorded for this clone. The chain joins TRBV29-1 to TRBJ2-1; TRBD2 might be the D (6 bases). Trimming removed 7 bases at V and 6 bases at J, with 13 bases between. This CDR3 region has 12 residues. CDR1 is SQVTM and CDR2 is ANQGSEA in the germline V gene. The CDR3 sequence: CSGYWTTNEQFF. CDR3 nucleotide sequence: TGCAGCGGGTACTGGACTACCAATGAGCAGTTCTTC.